These 18 T cell receptor beta chains originate from one sample sequenced in a study of shared clonotypes between healthy human individuals. CD45RO-negative, CCR7-positively selected cells formed the naive CD8 fraction, excluding terminally differentiated effector memory CD45RA+ cells. Using immunoSEQ multiplex PCR, the repertoire was profiled, and TCRdb retains in-frame clones only, with some absent. The table lists about 2,200,000 clones, 85% to 95% of them singletons. The specimen sequenced was naive CD8+ T cells from PBMCs. The receptors come from a young man in good health. Some clones in this sample may be carry-over from other donors' samples.

The J gene is TRBJ1-2, the V gene TRBV19, with 7 bases fitting TRBD1. The ends lost 9 bases at V and 4 bases at J; junction bases unmatched: 17. Germline V gene data show CDR1 as LNHDA and CDR2 as SQIVND (reference sequence). The CDR3 is made up of 16 amino acids. CDR3 nucleotides: TGTGCCAGCCGACCGGTCCGCGGACAGGACCTCTATGGCTACACCTTC. Translated: CASRPVRGQDLYGYTF.

The chain combines TRBV19 with TRBJ2-1; TRBD2 agrees at 7 bases. Germline CDR1 and CDR2: LNHDA and SQIVND (reference sequence). This CDR3 has 14 residues. With V trimmed by 7 bases and J by 8 bases, 11 bases remained unmatched. For the CDR3, the DNA is TGTGCCAGTACCCGACTAGCCTCCCAACATGAGCAGTTCTTC. It encodes CASTRLASQHEQFF. The whole variable domain, remainder taken from reference TRBV19 and TRBJ2-1, is DGGITQSPKYLFRKEGQNVTLSCEQNLNHDAMYWYRQDPGQGLRLIYYSQIVNDFQKGDIAEGYSVSREKKESFPLTVTSAQKNPTAFYLCASTRLASQHEQFFGPGTRLTVL.

The J gene is TRBJ1-1, the V gene TRBV6-5; D gene uncertain. Germline V gene data show CDR1 as MNHEY and CDR2 as SVGAGI. The CDR3 covers 13 residues. V lost 1 base, J lost 5 bases, and 8 bases lay in between. The CDR3 DNA reads as TGTGCCAGCAGTTACTTAGTGGGGACTGAAGCTTTCTTT. Translation: CASSYLVGTEAFF.

This chain joins TRBV13 and TRBJ2-7; the D is unclear. The V end was cut by 0 bases, the J end by 11 bases, with 14 bases between. Germline CDR1 PRHDT, CDR2 FYEKMQ (reference sequence). The CDR3 sequence is 13 residues long. CDR3 residues: CASSLGSELGKYF. CDR3 sequence (DNA): TGTGCCAGCAGCTTAGGATCGGAATTAGGCAAGTACTTC. Based on the CDR3 plus reference TRBV13 and TRBJ2-7, the full variable domain is AAGVIQSPRHLIKEKRETATLKCYPIPRHDTVYWYQQGPGQDPQFLISFYEKMQSDKGSIPDRFSAQQFSDYHSELNMSSLELGDSALYFCASSLGSELGKYFGPGTRLTVT.

This clone was recorded once. The rearrangement links TRBV4-1 to TRBJ1-4; no clear D gene. V lost 5 bases and J lost 0, with 7 bases in between. CDR3 length: 14 amino acids. CDR1 and CDR2 from the germline V gene are MGHRA and YSYEKL. CDR3 sequence: CASSSLATNEKLFF. CDR3 sequence (DNA): TGCGCCAGCAGCAGCCTTGCAACTAATGAAAAACTGTTTTTT.

This rearrangement joins TRBV5-1 to TRBJ2-5; D might be TRBD2 (6 bases). The V end lost 2 bases, the J end lost 2 bases, and 13 bases lay between the germline ends. CDR3 size: 15 residues. Germline CDR1 and CDR2: SGHRS and YFSETQ. The CDR3 is CASSFRGRWQETQYF. CDR3 nucleotide sequence: TGCGCCAGCAGCTTCCGGGGGAGATGGCAAGAGACCCAGTACTTC.

This sequence joins TRBV7-3 and TRBJ2-1, with no clear D. The V gene lost 0 bases and the J gene lost 6 bases, with 9 bases spanning the gap. Germline V gives CDR1 SGHTA, CDR2 FQGTGA. This CDR3 comprises 14 residues. CDR3 region: CASSLTGYSNEQFF. CDR3 nucleotide sequence: TGTGCCAGCAGCTTAACGGGGTATAGCAATGAGCAGTTCTTC.

This clone has just one count. The chain employs TRBV29-1 and TRBJ1-2; weak D call: TRBD1 (5 bases). V lost 5 bases to trimming and J lost 2 bases, with 15 bases between them. CDR1 is SQVTM and CDR2 is ANQGSEA in the germline V gene. The CDR3 is made up of 14 amino acids. The DNA of the CDR3 is TGCAGCGTTAGCACTACAGGCGTCAACTATGGCTACACCTTC. As protein: CSVSTTGVNYGYTF.

This CDR3 is CSVYWTQTYEQYF. The CDR3 DNA reads TGCAGCGTCTACTGGACACAGACCTACGAGCAGTACTTC. V gene TRBV29-1 combines with J gene TRBJ2-7; a weak D match, TRBD1 (5 bases). V lost 6 bases, J lost 2 bases, and 14 bases lay in between. From germline, CDR1 is SQVTM and CDR2 ANQGSEA. The CDR3 is made up of 13 amino acids.

J is TRBJ1-1 and V is TRBV6-1, with a weak D call TRBD1 (6 bases). Germline V gene lookup returns CDR1 MNHNS and CDR2 SASEGT. V lost 4 bases, J lost 3 bases, and 12 bases lay in between. The CDR3 consists of 14 residues. The CDR3 bases are TGTGCCAGCAGTGCGGGACAATTATACACTGAAGCTTTCTTT. Protein product: CASSAGQLYTEAFF.

This chain connects TRBV27 to TRBJ2-1; a possible D gene is TRBD2 (5 bases). The germline V gene has CDR1 MNHEY and CDR2 SMNVEV (reference sequence). V was clipped by 0 bases and J by 3 bases, with 9 bases between them. This CDR3 is 15 amino acids long. CDR3 sequence (DNA): TGTGCCAGCAGTTTATCAGCGGCCGTCTACAATGAGCAGTTCTTC. As protein: CASSLSAAVYNEQFF.

This rearrangement joins TRBV6-5 to TRBJ1-4, with 8 bases identical to TRBD1. From germline, CDR1 is MNHEY and CDR2 SVGAGI. The junction had 1 base not matched to a gene; V was cut back by 0 bases and J by 4 bases. This CDR3 is 15 amino acids long. The CDR3 DNA reads as TGTGCCAGCAGTTACTCTGACAGGGGTAATGAAAAACTGTTTTTT. Amino acids: CASSYSDRGNEKLFF.

Worth noting for this clone: Different DNA sequences within this sample yield the same CDR3. V is TRBV27 and J is TRBJ2-1; TRBD2 agrees at 8 bases. The CDR3 spans 15 residues. Looked up from germline, CDR1 is MNHEY and CDR2 is SMNVEV (reference sequence). Unmatched junction bases numbered 2, after V lost 2 bases and J lost 2 bases. The CDR3 reads CASSLPGGPYNEQFF. Written as DNA, the CDR3 is TGTGCCAGCAGTTTACCGGGAGGGCCCTACAATGAGCAGTTCTTC.

The chain combines TRBV28 with TRBJ1-4; TRBD1 is a possible D gene (6 bases). Per the germline V gene, CDR1 is MDHEN and CDR2 is SYDVKM. The CDR3 sequence is 14 residues long. Trimming removed 6 bases from V and 6 bases from J, with 14 bases in between. CDR3 region: CASRNRGSYEKLFF. CDR3 nucleotide sequence: TGTGCCAGCAGAAATAGGGGGAGCTATGAAAAACTGTTTTTT. Supplemented by reference TRBV28 and TRBJ1-4, the full variable domain reads DVKVTQSSRYLVKRTGEKVFLECVQDMDHENMFWYRQDPGLGLRLIYFSYDVKMKEKGDIPEGYSVSREKKERFSLILESASTNQTSMYLCASRNRGSYEKLFFGSGTQLSVL.

Remarks on this clone: Other DNA sequences in this sample translate to the same CDR3. The gene calls are TRBV28 and TRBJ1-5; D is uncertain. Trimming took off 7 bases at V and 4 bases at J, with 8 bases between the two ends. The CDR3 extends over 12 amino acids. Germline V gives CDR1 MDHEN, CDR2 SYDVKM. CDR3 DNA sequence: TGTGCCAGCACCGACGGGAATCAGCCCCAGCATTTT. Translation gives CASTDGNQPQHF.

The J gene is TRBJ2-1, the V gene TRBV4-3, with 7 bases matching TRBD2. CDR3 size: 15 residues. V gave up 3 bases and J gave up 3 bases; unmatched junction bases: 5. The germline gives CDR1 LGHNA, CDR2 YSLEER. The CDR3 DNA reads TGCGCCAGCAGCCAGCTACTAGCGTACTACAATGAGCAGTTCTTC. Amino acids: CASSQLLAYYNEQFF.

J is TRBJ2-2 and V is TRBV7-3; D is perhaps TRBD1 (6 bases). The CDR3 is 17 amino acids. Germline lookup yields CDR1 SGHTA and CDR2 FQGTGA. Trimming shortened V by 3 bases and J by 4 bases, and 18 bases separated the two germline ends. The CDR3: CASSFPSGTRGTGELFF. The CDR3 DNA is TGTGCCAGCAGCTTTCCTTCCGGGACAAGGGGCACCGGGGAGCTGTTTTTT.

Here the CDR3 DNA reads TGTGCCAGCAGCACGGGACTAGCTTGGGAGACCCAGTACTTC. It translates to CASSTGLAWETQYF. The chain recombines TRBV5-4 with TRBJ2-5, with 9 bases lining up with TRBD2. The CDR3 has 14 amino acids. Germline CDR1 is SGHNT and CDR2 is YYREEE (reference sequence). The trim removed 4 bases at V and 5 bases at J, leaving 6 bases unmatched.